The 11 T cell receptor beta chains presented below share a single source sample, sequenced in a study of tumor-infiltrating lymphocytes in oesophageal squamous cell carcinoma. TCRdb reanalysed the PCR reads using MiXCR and keeps one entry per CDR3 protein. The repertoire holds 10,000 to 15,000 distinct CDR3 sequences, about half seen once, with about 15% in the top ten. Source material: normal esophageal tissue next to the tumor. Receptors originate from a male donor with esophageal squamous cell carcinoma.

The genes are TRBV5-6 and TRBJ2-1; 9 bases match TRBD1. The DNA end lines up better with TRBJ2-7; the J call may be wrong. The CDR3 runs to 15 residues. Per germline, CDR1 SGHDT and CDR2 YYEEEE. The CDR3 loop reads CASSLDGTGLYEQYF. In DNA form, the CDR3 reads TGTGCCAGCAGCTTGGATGGGACAGGGCTCTACGAGCAGTACTTC.

The chain joins TRBV6-1 to TRBJ2-7, with D possibly matching TRBD1 (6 bases). The J call is in doubt because the DNA end fits TRBJ2-1 better. The CDR3 sequence is 15 residues long. The germline V gene has CDR1 MNHNS and CDR2 SASEGT. The CDR3 here is CASRPTGMGIETQFF. CDR3 DNA: TGTGCCAGCAGACCGACAGGAATGGGGATAGAGACCCAGTTCTTC.

The chain is built from TRBV20-1 and TRBJ2-5; TRBD2 matches at 7 bases. Germline-derived CDR1 and CDR2 are DFQATT and SNEGSKA (reference sequence). CDR3 length: 11 amino acids. In nucleotides, the CDR3 is TGCAGCGGACTAGATGGCGAGACCCAGTACTTC. Amino acid sequence: CSGLDGETQYF.

The V gene is TRBV7-9, the J gene TRBJ1-1, with D unclear. There are 11 residues in the CDR3. Germline CDR1 and CDR2: SEHNR and FQNEAQ (reference sequence). The V end lost 8 bases, the J end lost 3 bases, and 7 bases lay between the germline ends. The CDR3 DNA reads TGTGCCAGCGGCAGTTACACTGAAGCTTTCTTT. It codes for CASGSYTEAFF.

By frequency in the sample, this clonotype is medium-sized. This chain's CDR3 is CASSPTSGGSDTQYF. CDR3 DNA: TGTGCCAGCAGTCCAACTAGCGGAGGGTCCGATACGCAGTATTTT. This chain joins TRBV12-3 or TRBV12-4 and TRBJ2-3; the match to TRBD2 covers 8 bases. CDR3 length equals 15 residues. The V segment lost 5 bases and the J segment 6 bases; nucleotides outside the gene matches: 10.

V usage is TRBV7-8 and J usage is TRBJ1-1; unclear D gene. Germline V gene data show CDR1 as SGHVS and CDR2 as FQNEAQ. The CDR3 runs to 15 residues. Trimming pared 5 bases from V and 2 bases from J, leaving 15 bases between. This CDR3 is CASSHRIASNTEAFF. The CDR3 DNA reads TGTGCCAGCAGCCACCGGATTGCCAGCAACACTGAAGCTTTCTTT.

CDR3 nucleotide sequence: TGTGCCAGTACTGACCGGGACAGGGACGCGCAGCCCCAGCATTTT. This codes for CASTDRDRDAQPQHF. This chain joins TRBV19 and TRBJ1-5; 9 bases agree with TRBD1. Germline CDR1 reads LNHDA; CDR2 reads SQIVND (reference sequence). The J segment lost 7 bases and the V segment lost 7 bases, leaving 11 bases of the junction unmatched. There are 15 residues in the CDR3. The complete variable domain, with remaining parts taken from reference TRBV19 and TRBJ1-5, reads DGGITQSPKYLFRKEGQNVTLSCEQNLNHDAMYWYRQDPGQGLRLIYYSQIVNDFQKGDIAEGYSVSREKKESFPLTVTSAQKNPTAFYLCASTDRDRDAQPQHFGDGTRLSIL.

This chain joins TRBV7-2 and TRBJ2-1, with TRBD2 matching over 9 bases. With the DNA end fitting TRBJ2-7 better, the J assignment may be wrong. CDR1 and CDR2 (germline): SGHTA, FQGNSA. The length of the CDR3 is 16 residues. CDR3: CASSLVGAGGRNEQYF. In DNA form, the CDR3 reads TGTGCCAGCAGCTTAGTCGGAGCGGGAGGAAGGAATGAGCAGTACTTC.

Sample share makes this clonotype medium-sized (0.01 to 0.1%). The chain uses TRBV7-6 and TRBJ1-1; 7 bases match TRBD1. The CDR3 spans 15 residues. The germline CDR1 and CDR2 sequences are SGHVS and FNYEAQ. V lost 1 base, J lost 1 base, and 3 bases stayed unmatched. The CDR3 region is CASSLGEGANTEAFF. CDR3 DNA sequence: TGTGCCAGCAGCTTAGGGGAGGGGGCGAACACTGAAGCTTTCTTT.

By sample share, this clonotype is medium-sized. J is TRBJ1-5 and V is TRBV7-2, with D unclear. This CDR3 has 13 amino acids. Deletions cut 5 bases from V and 7 bases from J, with 12 bases between. Germline-derived CDR1 and CDR2 are SGHTA and FQGNSA. The CDR3 sequence is CASSPSIDQPQHF. CDR3 bases: TGTGCCAGCAGCCCCAGTATTGACCAGCCCCAGCATTTT.

V and J are TRBV7-2 and TRBJ2-7; possibly TRBD1 for D (6 bases). The V end lost 1 base, the J end lost 4 bases, and 8 bases lay between the germline ends. CDR1 and CDR2 from the germline V gene are SGHTA and FQGNSA. The CDR3 is 13 amino acids. The CDR3 DNA sequence: TGTGCCAGCAGCTTAGGGACAGAATACGAGCAGTACTTC. It yields the protein CASSLGTEYEQYF.